Below, 18 T cell receptor beta chains from the same sample are listed, as sequenced in a study of CD8 T cells in Susac syndrome. Reverse transcription of about 0.45 to 1 ug RNA was carried out with random hexamers. TCRdb independently ran MiXCR on the immunoSEQ multiplex PCR reads; one entry per CDR3 protein. The table records 200,000 to 250,000 distinct CDR3 sequences, 85% to 95% of them present only once. The sequencing sample was made of CD4+ T cells from PBMCs. The receptor set was obtained from a human donor with multiple sclerosis.

The chain combines TRBV24-1 with TRBJ2-4, with 8 positions matching TRBD1. J was trimmed by 3 bases and V by 3 bases; bases with no gene match: 3. Germline V gene data show CDR1 as KGHDR and CDR2 as SFDVKD. This CDR3 is built from 15 residues. The CDR3 here is CATSDPQGDKNIQYF. In DNA form, the CDR3 reads TGTGCCACCAGTGATCCACAGGGGGACAAAAACATTCAGTACTTC.

V is TRBV19 and J is TRBJ2-1; 8 nucleotides line up with TRBD1. The junction had 4 bases not matched to a gene; V was cut back by 1 base and J by 5 bases. This CDR3 is 15 amino acids long. Germline V gene lookup returns CDR1 LNHDA and CDR2 SQIVND (reference sequence). The CDR3 bases are TGTGCCAGTAGTATAGCAGGACAGGGCCACAATGAGCAGTTCTTC. Its protein product is CASSIAGQGHNEQFF.

The J gene is TRBJ2-4, the V gene TRBV5-1; no reliable D call. Trimming stripped 0 bases from V and 5 bases from J, with 9 bases between. Germline values: CDR1 SGHRS, CDR2 YFSETQ. The length of the CDR3 is 14 residues. In DNA form, the CDR3 reads TGCGCCAGCAGCTTGGGGCAGCGAGAAAACATTCAGTACTTC. Translating it yields CASSLGQRENIQYF.

Only one count was recorded for this clonotype. The rearrangement links TRBV7-9 to TRBJ2-5; 11 bases fit TRBD2. The CDR3 spans 18 residues. With V trimmed by 5 bases and J by 2 bases, 13 bases remained unmatched. Germline V gene lookup returns CDR1 SEHNR and CDR2 FQNEAQ (reference sequence). DNA for the CDR3: TGTGCCAGCAGCGCCCGCTCGTTGGTAGCGGGAGGGCAAGAGACCCAGTACTTC. Translated, it gives CASSARSLVAGGQETQYF.

The chain couples TRBV4-2 to TRBJ1-4, with 10 bases lining up with TRBD1. Germline V gives CDR1 LGHNA, CDR2 YNFKEQ. The J segment lost 8 bases and the V segment lost 4 bases, leaving 7 bases of the junction unmatched. The CDR3 has 15 residues. The CDR3 spells CASSPGTGEKEKLFF. In DNA, the CDR3 is TGTGCCAGCAGCCCGGGGACAGGGGAAAAGGAAAAACTGTTTTTT.

The CDR3 loop is CASSVFEQGGGELFF. In DNA form, the CDR3 reads TGTGCCAGCAGCGTATTTGAACAGGGCGGCGGGGAGCTGTTTTTT. The chain recombines TRBV9 with TRBJ2-2, with D perhaps matching TRBD1 (6 bases). The CDR3 spans 15 residues. The germline CDR1 and CDR2 sequences are SGDLS and YYNGEE. The ends were cut back, 1 base at V and 7 bases at J, with 14 bases in the middle. Using reference TRBV9 and TRBJ2-2 for the parts outside the CDR3, the full variable domain is DSGVTQTPKHLITATGQRVTLRCSPRSGDLSVYWYQQSLDQGLQFLIQYYNGEERAKGNILERFSAQQFPDLHSELNLSSLELGDSALYFCASSVFEQGGGELFFGEGSRLTVL.

The rearrangement joins TRBV10-3 to TRBJ2-7, with 7 nucleotides matching TRBD2. The V segment lost 8 bases and the J segment 3 bases; nucleotides outside the gene matches: 4. Germline-derived CDR1 and CDR2 are ENHRY and SYGVKD. There are 12 residues in the CDR3. The CDR3 sequence: CAIGGDRYEQYV. DNA of the CDR3: TGTGCCATCGGGGGGGACCGCTACGAGCAGTACGTC.

J is TRBJ1-5 and V is TRBV6-1; 10 nucleotides match TRBD1. The CDR3 loop spans 17 amino acids. J lost 0 bases, V lost 7 bases, and 9 bases had no gene match. Germline V CDR1 and CDR2: MNHNS, SASEGT. CDR3 nucleotides: TGTGCCAGCACTGACCGGGACAGGGGTTATAGCAATCAGCCCCAGCATTTT. Its translation is CASTDRDRGYSNQPQHF.

The chain is built from TRBV5-1 and TRBJ1-6; a weak D match, TRBD1 (5 bases). The germline V gene encodes CDR1 SGHRS and CDR2 YFSETQ. The CDR3 runs to 15 residues. Trimming stripped 4 bases from V and 10 bases from J, with 18 bases between. CDR3 sequence: CASSADRMGESPLHF. Here the CDR3 DNA reads TGCGCCAGCAGCGCGGACCGAATGGGGGAATCACCCCTCCACTTT.

This clonotype was recorded once. The chain employs TRBV10-3 and TRBJ1-2; D unresolved. The CDR3 has 15 amino acids. CDR1 and CDR2 from the germline V gene are ENHRY and SYGVKD. V was shortened by 10 bases and J by 0 bases, with 18 bases between the two germline ends. The CDR3 region is CATESGPSANYGYTF. The DNA for the CDR3 is TGTGCCACCGAATCCGGGCCCTCAGCTAACTATGGCTACACCTTC.

The CDR3 region has the DNA TGCGCCAGCAGCCCCGGTGGGAATGGCTACACCTTC. This encodes CASSPGGNGYTF. The chain carries TRBV4-1 and TRBJ1-2; D ambiguous. The CDR3 has 12 amino acids. Germline CDR1 MGHRA, CDR2 YSYEKL. V shed 4 bases and J shed 6 bases, with 9 bases lying between them.

The chain uses TRBV7-9 and TRBJ1-1; tentatively, D is TRBD1 (6 bases). V lost 5 bases and J 2 bases, leaving 15 bases between the germline ends. Germline V gene lookup returns CDR1 SEHNR and CDR2 FQNEAQ (reference sequence). This CDR3 has 15 residues. CDR3 in DNA: TGTGCCAGCAGCCCCACAGGGCGTACTAACACTGAAGCTTTCTTT. Translating gives CASSPTGRTNTEAFF.

This clonotype occurred a few times. The chain has TRBV29-1 and TRBJ2-7; maybe TRBD2 (6 bases). Trimming removed 4 bases at V and 5 bases at J, with 15 bases between. This CDR3 is 13 amino acids long. Germline CDR1 and CDR2: SQVTM and ANQGSEA. CDR3 residues: CSVVGGAPNEQYF. Here the CDR3 DNA reads TGCAGCGTTGTTGGAGGGGCGCCCAACGAGCAGTACTTC.

The genes are TRBV5-1 and TRBJ1-2; D possibly corresponds to TRBD1 (6 bases). Between the trimmed V and J ends, which lost 2 bases and 6 bases, there was a span of 14 bases. From germline, CDR1 is SGHRS and CDR2 YFSETQ. The CDR3 sequence is 14 residues long. CDR3 protein: CASSFSPQGDGYTF. CDR3 coding DNA: TGCGCCAGCAGCTTCTCACCACAGGGCGATGGCTACACCTTC.

This sequence joins TRBV18 and TRBJ2-7, with 10 positions matching TRBD1. There are 20 residues in the CDR3. CDR1 KGHSH and CDR2 LQKENI come from the germline V gene. The V and J ends lost 0 bases and 4 bases, in that order; junction bases with no gene match: 18. This CDR3 is CASSPPDEIGRQGARYEQYV. CDR3 bases: TGTGCCAGCTCACCACCGGACGAGATAGGAAGACAGGGGGCAAGGTACGAGCAGTACGTC.

The V and J genes are TRBV7-2 and TRBJ1-2; D remains ambiguous. CDR1 is SGHTA, CDR2 FQGNSA, per germline. The length of the CDR3 is 13 residues. Trimming pared 5 bases from V and 2 bases from J, leaving 9 bases between. This CDR3 is CASSLPVNYGYTF. In DNA form, the CDR3 reads TGTGCCAGCAGCCTACCAGTAAACTATGGCTACACCTTC.

The chain links TRBV6-1 to TRBJ1-5, with TRBD1 matching 8 bases. In germline, CDR1 is MNHNS, CDR2 SASEGT. The CDR3 has 15 residues. Unmatched junction bases numbered 9, after V lost 7 bases and J lost 4 bases. The DNA for the CDR3 is TGTGCCAGCACCGAACCAGGGGGCCGGAATCAGCCCCAGCATTTT. Translating it yields CASTEPGGRNQPQHF.

Worth noting for this clonotype: The junction does not match germline at one end; this may be a read error. The chain couples TRBV19 to TRBJ2-2; TRBD1 might be the D (5 bases). Germline CDR1 reads LNHDA; CDR2 reads SQIVND (reference sequence). This CDR3 has 13 amino acids. CDR3 coding DNA: TGTGCCAGTGGTATAGGGGTGACCGGGGAGCTGTTTTTT. This translates into CASGIGVTGELFF.